The 23 T cell receptor beta chains listed next were all sequenced from one sample in a study of a mutant IDH1 vaccine in newly diagnosed glioma listed by TCRdb under 2021. The sample's time point label is to be understood as: baseline, week 1 (first vaccination visit). The intended sense of this specimen's treatment or condition label: pre-vaccination baseline after standard-of-care therapy. The receptor library was made with the immunoSEQ multiplex PCR assay. TCRdb re-hosts the immuneACCESS table, in-frame sequences only. Its copies lack some clones; in the studies checked, an unresolved V gene accounts for under half of them, and the cause for the rest is not known. Present in this sample are approximately 100,000 clones, 70% to 90% of which were seen just once. Together, the top ten hold around 0.6% of the sample. The specimen was PBMCs, collected from a glioma patient treated with radiotherapy, temozolomide or both. The receptors come from a woman in her forties or fifties with glioma.

The V gene is TRBV14, the J gene TRBJ2-7; 9 bases are a match to TRBD1. The V gene end was trimmed by 4 bases and the J gene end by 5 bases; junction bases not matched to a gene: 6. Per germline, CDR1 SGHDN and CDR2 FVKESK. The CDR3 is 14 amino acids. CDR3 sequence (DNA): TGTGCCAGCAGCCTGGGACAGGGATTCCACGAGCAGTACTTC. It is translated as CASSLGQGFHEQYF.

This clone was observed a single time. The chain uses TRBV7-9 and TRBJ2-6; a weak D match, TRBD1 (6 bases). Looked up from germline, CDR1 is SEHNR and CDR2 is FQNEAQ (reference sequence). V was trimmed by 3 bases and J by 2 bases, leaving 11 bases between them. The CDR3 sequence is 16 residues long. The CDR3 DNA sequence: TGTGCCAGCAGCTTGACTAAGGGGGCTGGGGCCAACGTCCTGACTTTC. This codes for CASSLTKGAGANVLTF.

V gene TRBV30 combines with J gene TRBJ2-5; the D gene is possibly TRBD2 (5 bases). CDR3 length: 14 residues. Germline V gene data show CDR1 as GTSNPN and CDR2 as SVGIG (reference sequence). Trimming cost V 2 bases and J 1 base, with 11 bases left between them. The chain's CDR3 is CAWSPPGIQETQYF. DNA of the CDR3: TGTGCCTGGAGTCCCCCGGGGATCCAAGAGACCCAGTACTTC.

This chain uses TRBV6-5 with TRBJ2-2, with TRBD2 matching over 9 bases. The CDR3 runs to 15 residues. Trimming cost V 6 bases and J 6 bases; bases outside gene matches: 8. CDR1 is MNHEY, CDR2 SVGAGI, per germline. CDR3 sequence: CASSQIAGAAGELFF. The DNA of the CDR3 is TGTGCCAGCAGCCAAATAGCGGGAGCAGCCGGGGAGCTGTTTTTT.

The chain is built from TRBV28 and TRBJ2-1; D not resolved. The germline gives CDR1 MDHEN, CDR2 SYDVKM. The V and J ends lost 3 bases and 10 bases respectively, with 7 bases between them. This CDR3 has 11 residues. CDR3: CASSFGAEQFF. CDR3 coding DNA: TGTGCCAGCAGTTTCGGAGCGGAGCAGTTCTTC.

The V and J genes are TRBV5-1 and TRBJ2-1; D perhaps matches TRBD2 (7 bases). CDR1 is SGHRS and CDR2 is YFSETQ in the germline V gene. Trimming pared 4 bases from V and 4 bases from J, leaving 15 bases between. This CDR3 has 15 amino acids. The chain's CDR3 is CASSGGDTTYNEQFF. The CDR3 DNA reads TGCGCCAGCAGCGGGGGGGACACCACTTACAATGAGCAGTTCTTC. Looking up the rest from reference TRBV5-1 and TRBJ2-1 gives the full variable domain: KAGVTQTPRYLIKTRGQQVTLSCSPISGHRSVSWYQQTPGQGLQFLFEYFSETQRNKGNFPGRFSGRQFSNSRSEMNVSTLELGDSALYLCASSGGDTTYNEQFFGPGTRLTVL.

The V call is TRBV19, the J call TRBJ2-2; 7 bases are a match to TRBD1. Germline lookup yields CDR1 LNHDA and CDR2 SQIVND (reference sequence). There are 13 residues in the CDR3. Trimming took 5 bases from V and 7 from J; bases not matched to a gene: 4. The CDR3 nucleotides are TGTGCCAGTAGTCTCAACAGGGGCGGGGAGCTGTTTTTT. Translated: CASSLNRGGELFF.

The chain has TRBV14 and TRBJ2-1, with TRBD2 as a possible D gene (6 bases). Germline CDR1 and CDR2: SGHDN and FVKESK. This CDR3 region has 12 residues. V gave up 5 bases and J gave up 10 bases, with 12 bases separating them. The CDR3 sequence is CASSSSSVEQFF. CDR3 DNA: TGTGCCAGCAGCTCCTCTAGCGTGGAGCAGTTCTTC.

The rearrangement links TRBV5-1 to TRBJ2-2; 8 bases line up with TRBD2. The V segment lost 2 bases and the J segment 4 bases; nucleotides outside the gene matches: 4. Germline values: CDR1 SGHRS, CDR2 YFSETQ. This CDR3 is 15 amino acids long. This CDR3 is CASSFRTSITGELFF. CDR3 in DNA: TGCGCCAGCAGCTTCCGGACTAGCATCACCGGGGAGCTGTTTTTT.

The chain is built from TRBV9 and TRBJ2-1, with D tentatively TRBD2 (5 bases). In germline, CDR1 is SGDLS, CDR2 YYNGEE. Deletions cut 0 bases from V and 13 bases from J, with 17 bases between. The CDR3 sequence is 14 residues long. CDR3 protein: CASSVASQATGQFF. As DNA, the CDR3 is TGTGCCAGCAGCGTAGCCTCCCAGGCAACGGGACAGTTCTTC. Full variable domain (remainder filled in from reference TRBV9 and TRBJ2-1): DSGVTQTPKHLITATGQRVTLRCSPRSGDLSVYWYQQSLDQGLQFLIQYYNGEERAKGNILERFSAQQFPDLHSELNLSSLELGDSALYFCASSVASQATGQFFGPGTRLTVL.

The rearrangement joins TRBV12-5 to TRBJ2-7; 8 bases match TRBD2. V lost 3 bases to trimming and J lost 3 bases; unmatched junction nucleotides: 10. Germline loops: CDR1 LGHNT, CDR2 FRNRAP. The CDR3 has 16 residues. The CDR3 loop reads CASGFPPGGSSYEQYF. CDR3 DNA: TGTGCTAGTGGTTTCCCCCCGGGAGGGAGTAGCTACGAGCAGTACTTC.

The chain employs TRBV6-1 and TRBJ2-5; D uncertain. V lost 0 bases, J lost 2 bases, and 10 bases lay in between. The germline gives CDR1 MNHNS, CDR2 SASEGT. The length of the CDR3 is 15 residues. CDR3 DNA sequence: TGTGCCAGCAGTGAAGCGGGTGGAAAACAAGAGACCCAGTACTTC. It yields the protein CASSEAGGKQETQYF.

The chain links TRBV5-1 to TRBJ2-2, with 8 bases lining up with TRBD2. The CDR3 is made up of 15 amino acids. Germline V gene data show CDR1 as SGHRS and CDR2 as YFSETQ. Trimming cost V 0 bases and J 4 bases; bases outside gene matches: 2. CDR3 residues: CASSLAGGSTGELFF. DNA for the CDR3: TGCGCCAGCAGCTTGGCGGGGGGGTCCACCGGGGAGCTGTTTTTT.

The table lists this clone with a count of one. The chain joins TRBV7-8 to TRBJ1-6; weak D call: TRBD1 (6 bases). Trimming shortened V by 6 bases and J by 6 bases, and 9 bases separated the two germline ends. The CDR3 loop spans 13 amino acids. Per the germline V gene, CDR1 is SGHVS and CDR2 is FQNEAQ. The CDR3, as DNA: TGTGCCAGCAGAGGACAGTTTAATTCACCCCTCCACTTT. Translated: CASRGQFNSPLHF. Full variable domain (rest looked up from reference TRBV7-8 and TRBJ1-6): GAGVSQSPRYKVAKRGQDVALRCDPISGHVSLFWYQQALGQGPEFLTYFQNEAQLDKSGLPSDRFFAERPEGSVSTLKIQRTQQEDSAVYLCASRGQFNSPLHFGNGTRLTVT.

V is TRBV6-1 and J is TRBJ2-1, with 9 bases identical to TRBD2. CDR3 length equals 16 residues. CDR1 is MNHNS, CDR2 SASEGT, per germline. V lost 1 base, J lost 9 bases, and 10 bases stayed unmatched. The CDR3 DNA follows: TGTGCCAGCAGTGAAGAGGGCGGGAGGGCCATGGTTGAGCAGTTCTTC. Protein product: CASSEEGGRAMVEQFF.

This rearrangement joins TRBV14 to TRBJ2-5; 8 bases are shared with TRBD1. The DNA matches TRBJ2-7 better at its end, which makes the J call doubtful. The CDR3 consists of 17 residues. Germline loops: CDR1 SGHDN, CDR2 FVKESK. The CDR3 sequence: CASSPYPGQANSYEQYF. CDR3 bases: TGTGCCAGCAGCCCCTACCCGGGACAGGCGAACTCCTACGAGCAGTACTTC.

The CDR3 sequence: CASSEAGRIYEQYF. In DNA, the CDR3 is TGTGCCAGCAGTGAAGCGGGCAGAATCTACGAGCAGTACTTC. The chain couples TRBV6-1 to TRBJ2-7, with unresolved D. Germline lookup yields CDR1 MNHNS and CDR2 SASEGT. CDR3 size: 14 residues. V was trimmed by 0 bases and J by 3 bases, leaving 9 bases between them.

This rearrangement joins TRBV30 to TRBJ1-1, with TRBD1 identical over 8 bases. Looked up from germline, CDR1 is GTSNPN and CDR2 is SVGIG (reference sequence). The junction had 6 bases not matched to a gene; V was cut back by 3 bases and J by 6 bases. The CDR3 has 13 residues. The CDR3 nucleotides are TGTGCCTGGAGGAGGACAGGGTTAGCTGAAGCTTTCTTT. Its translation: CAWRRTGLAEAFF.

This clone was seen a single time. The V and J genes are TRBV7-8 and TRBJ2-2, with 8 bases matching TRBD2. The V gene's germline CDR1 is SGHVS and CDR2 FQNEAQ. The CDR3 is 16 amino acids. V was clipped by 5 bases and J by 7 bases; unmatched bases: 12. Written as DNA, the CDR3 is TGTGCCAGCAGCCCCCGCCAGCTAGCGGGCAGCGGGGAGCTGTTTTTT. Amino acid sequence: CASSPRQLAGSGELFF. Together with reference TRBV7-8 and TRBJ2-2, the CDR3 gives the full variable domain: GAGVSQSPRYKVAKRGQDVALRCDPISGHVSLFWYQQALGQGPEFLTYFQNEAQLDKSGLPSDRFFAERPEGSVSTLKIQRTQQEDSAVYLCASSPRQLAGSGELFFGEGSRLTVL.

This chain connects TRBV2 to TRBJ1-2; 11 bases agree with TRBD1. The CDR3 contains 15 residues. Trimming at V came to 3 bases and at J to 8 bases, leaving 8 bases not matched to a gene. Germline V gives CDR1 SNHLY, CDR2 FYNNEI. CDR3 protein: CASSERTGGLGGYTF. The DNA for the CDR3 is TGTGCCAGCAGTGAGCGGACAGGGGGCCTCGGGGGCTACACCTTC.

There are a few counts of this clone. The chain is built from TRBV5-1 and TRBJ2-1; a possible D gene is TRBD1 (6 bases). Germline V CDR1 and CDR2: SGHRS, YFSETQ. The germline V and J ends were trimmed by 0 bases and 4 bases, with 14 bases remaining between them. This CDR3 has 16 residues. The CDR3 loop is CASSLEGELVYNEQFF. CDR3 bases: TGCGCCAGCAGCTTGGAGGGGGAGCTGGTTTACAATGAGCAGTTCTTC.

The chain carries TRBV7-9 and TRBJ2-3, with TRBD1 matching 10 bases. J was trimmed by 5 bases and V by 5 bases; bases with no gene match: 4. The germline V gene has CDR1 SEHNR and CDR2 FQNEAQ (reference sequence). This CDR3 has 14 residues. The CDR3 bases are TGTGCCAGCAGCCCGGACAGGGGGGGAGATACGCAGTATTTT. Residues: CASSPDRGGDTQYF. The whole variable domain, filled in from reference TRBV7-9 and TRBJ2-3, reads DTGVSQNPRHKITKRGQNVTFRCDPISEHNRLYWYRQTLGQGPEFLTYFQNEAQLEKSRLLSDRFSAERPKGSFSTLEIQRTEQGDSAMYLCASSPDRGGDTQYFGPGTRLTVL.

As concerns this clone: Relative to the germline gene, one junction end is altered; a read error may explain this. The rearrangement links TRBV5-1 to TRBJ2-7; possibly TRBD2 for D (6 bases). Germline values: CDR1 SGHRS, CDR2 YFSETQ. This CDR3 comprises 15 residues. Here the CDR3 DNA reads TGTGCCAGCAGCTTTCGTGGAGGGGCCTCCTACGAGCAGTACTTC. Its protein is CASSFRGGASYEQYF. Full variable domain (rest looked up from reference TRBV5-1 and TRBJ2-7): KAGVTQTPRYLIKTRGQQVTLSCSPISGHRSVSWYQQTPGQGLQFLFEYFSETQRNKGNFPGRFSGRQFSNSRSEMNVSTLELGDSALYLCASSFRGGASYEQYFGPGTRLTVT.